Below are 21 T cell receptor beta chains sequenced from a single sample in a study of blood T cell repertoires in COVID-19. Only in-frame clones appear in the TCRdb table, and some are missing; sequencing was by immunoSEQ multiplex PCR. This table has more than 300,000 clones, 70% to 90% appearing once. Input material: peripheral blood. The source is a man between 18 and 35 years old who had recovered from COVID-19.

This sequence joins TRBV5-6 and TRBJ1-2; D call uncertain. V dropped 4 bases and J dropped 8 bases, with 9 bases sitting between them. Germline loops: CDR1 SGHDT, CDR2 YYEEEE. This CDR3 spans 11 amino acids. As DNA, the CDR3 is TGTGCCAGCAGCAAAGGGAGGGGCTACACCTTC. This translates into CASSKGRGYTF.

Only one count was recorded for this clone. This chain joins TRBV12-3 or TRBV12-4 and TRBJ1-2, with D maybe TRBD1 (6 bases). V gave up 7 bases and J gave up 8 bases, with 14 bases separating them. This CDR3 contains 12 residues. CDR3 nucleotide sequence: TGTGCCAGCAAGGATTTAGGGGGAGGCTACACCTTC. Translated, it gives CASKDLGGGYTF.

This rearrangement joins TRBV7-8 to TRBJ1-3; maybe TRBD1 (6 bases). V was cut by 4 bases and J by 2 bases, with 9 bases left in between. The CDR3 is 14 residues long. CDR1 SGHVS and CDR2 FQNEAQ come from the germline V gene. Written as DNA, the CDR3 is TGTGCCAGCAGCTGGACAGAGCCTGGAAACACCATATATTTT. It yields the protein CASSWTEPGNTIYF.

Concerning this clone: The junction shows a germline mismatch at one end, possibly a read error. The chain couples TRBV12-3 or TRBV12-4 to TRBJ2-1; D uncertain. This CDR3 comprises 12 residues. The CDR3 region is CASSLIPERKIF. CDR3 coding DNA: TGTGCCAGCAGTTTAATCCCTGAGAGAAAGATCTTC.

The chain employs TRBV6-5 and TRBJ1-1; D is possibly TRBD1 (6 bases). The CDR3 has 12 amino acids. The ends were cut back, 7 bases at V and 1 base at J, with 7 bases in the middle. Germline values: CDR1 MNHEY, CDR2 SVGAGI. CDR3 residues: CASKQGNTEAFF. CDR3 nucleotide sequence: TGTGCCAGCAAACAGGGGAACACTGAAGCTTTCTTT.

The chain is built from TRBV12-3 or TRBV12-4 and TRBJ2-1; TRBD1 is a possible D gene (6 bases). The V end was cut by 6 bases, the J end by 6 bases, with 9 bases between. CDR3 length equals 12 residues. This chain's CDR3 is CASSRQANEQFF. CDR3 bases: TGTGCCAGCAGCAGACAGGCCAATGAGCAGTTCTTC.

The chain couples TRBV18 to TRBJ2-6, with a tentative D call TRBD2 (5 bases). Germline V CDR1 and CDR2: KGHSH, LQKENI. V gave up 2 bases and J gave up 1 base, with 9 bases separating them. The CDR3 contains 16 residues. The CDR3 region is CASSPVSGSGANVLTF. The CDR3 DNA follows: TGTGCCAGCTCACCAGTAAGCGGATCTGGGGCCAACGTCCTGACTTTC.

V gene TRBV18 combines with J gene TRBJ1-4; D is unclear. From germline, CDR1 is KGHSH and CDR2 LQKENI. CDR3 length equals 13 residues. The V gene lost 6 bases and the J gene lost 1 base, with 6 bases spanning the gap. This CDR3 is CASSGGTNEKLFF. Here the CDR3 DNA reads TGTGCCAGCTCTGGCGGAACTAATGAAAAACTGTTTTTT. Combining the CDR3 with reference TRBV18 and TRBJ1-4 gives the whole variable domain NAGVMQNPRHLVRRRGQEARLRCSPMKGHSHVYWYRQLPEEGLKFMVYLQKENIIDESGMPKERFSAEFPKEGPSILRIQQVVRGDSAAYFCASSGGTNEKLFFGSGTQLSVL.

The J gene is TRBJ2-7, the V gene TRBV5-5; 9 positions agree with TRBD1. Trimming at V came to 4 bases and at J to 3 bases, leaving 11 bases not matched to a gene. The CDR3 sequence is 16 residues long. The germline V gene encodes CDR1 SGHKS and CDR2 YYEKEE (reference sequence). The CDR3 spells CASSPRTGAALYEQYF. The CDR3 DNA sequence: TGTGCCAGCAGCCCCCGGACAGGGGCCGCTCTCTACGAGCAGTACTTC. The full variable domain, its missing parts supplied by reference TRBV5-5 and TRBJ2-7, is DAGVTQSPTHLIKTRGQQVTLRCSPISGHKSVSWYQQVLGQGPQFIFQYYEKEERGRGNFPDRFSARQFPNYSSELNVNALLLGDSALYLCASSPRTGAALYEQYFGPGTRLTVT.

CDR3 sequence reads: CASSLGPVQFF. In DNA form, the CDR3 reads TGTGCCAGCAGTCTGGGCCCCGTGCAGTTCTTC. V and J are TRBV12-3 or TRBV12-4 and TRBJ2-1; D gene unclear. V shed 5 bases and J shed 12 bases, with 11 bases lying between them. The CDR3 has 11 residues.

This rearrangement joins TRBV27 to TRBJ1-2; D call uncertain. CDR1 and CDR2 (germline): MNHEY, SMNVEV (reference sequence). The CDR3 loop spans 13 amino acids. V was shortened by 3 bases and J by 2 bases, with 7 bases between the two germline ends. CDR3 sequence: CASSFNGNYGYTF. The CDR3 nucleotides are TGTGCCAGCAGTTTTAACGGGAACTATGGCTACACCTTC.

The CDR3 spells CASSLKGAGTNTGELFF. In nucleotides, the CDR3 is TGTGCCAGCTCTCTCAAGGGCGCAGGGACGAACACCGGGGAGCTGTTTTTT. The V gene is TRBV18, the J gene TRBJ2-2, with D possibly TRBD1 on 5 matching bases. Germline V gene data show CDR1 as KGHSH and CDR2 as LQKENI. V lost 6 bases and J lost 0, with 17 bases in between. This CDR3 has 17 amino acids.

This clone was seen a handful of times. V is TRBV11-2 and J is TRBJ1-3; maybe TRBD1 (6 bases). The length of the CDR3 is 17 residues. The V gene's germline CDR1 is SGHAT and CDR2 FQNNGV. Trimming took off 1 base at V and 2 bases at J, with 15 bases between the two ends. The CDR3 region has the DNA TGTGCCAGCAGCTTAGCCTTACAGGGAAAGGCTGGAAACACCATATATTTT. Residues: CASSLALQGKAGNTIYF.

The CDR3 DNA reads TGTGCCAGCAGCGTAGTAGCCGAGTTAATATACAATGAGCAGTTCTTC. It yields the protein CASSVVAELIYNEQFF. The rearrangement joins TRBV9 to TRBJ2-1; D ambiguous. The CDR3 is 16 residues long. Germline-derived CDR1 and CDR2 are SGDLS and YYNGEE. V lost 0 bases, J lost 4 bases, and 14 bases lay in between.

In DNA, the CDR3 is TGTGCCAGCAGCCCAAACAGGGGGCAGGGACTACACAATGAGCAGTTCTTC. Translating gives CASSPNRGQGLHNEQFF. The rearrangement links TRBV9 to TRBJ2-1; 9 nucleotides agree with TRBD1. This CDR3 spans 17 amino acids. V shed 4 bases, J shed 5 bases, and the junction held 13 bases outside the gene matches. CDR1 is SGDLS and CDR2 is YYNGEE in the germline V gene.

This clone was detected once. The chain joins TRBV19 to TRBJ1-6, with TRBD1 matching 10 bases. Per the germline V gene, CDR1 is LNHDA and CDR2 is SQIVND (reference sequence). CDR3 length: 18 amino acids. V shed 5 bases, J shed 9 bases, and the junction held 16 bases outside the gene matches. CDR3 amino acids: CASSEWGQGTLGISPLHF. DNA of the CDR3: TGTGCCAGTAGTGAGTGGGGACAGGGGACTTTGGGAATTTCACCCCTCCACTTT.

The chain carries TRBV27 and TRBJ2-7, with TRBD2 identical over 9 bases. The CDR3 is made up of 16 amino acids. Germline assignment: CDR1 MNHEY and CDR2 SMNVEV (reference sequence). The ends lost 0 bases at V and 3 bases at J; junction bases unmatched: 6. Here the CDR3 DNA reads TGTGCCAGCAGTTTATCGAGCCTAGCGGGATACTACGAGCAGTACTTC. Translation: CASSLSSLAGYYEQYF.

The CDR3 spells CASSSSPEVGSGYTF. The CDR3, as DNA: TGTGCCAGCAGTTCTTCTCCCGAGGTGGGTTCCGGCTACACCTTC. This chain links TRBV25-1 with TRBJ1-2; no definite D call. Germline CDR1 and CDR2: MGHDK and SYGVNS. Between the trimmed V and J ends, which lost 5 bases and 8 bases, there was a span of 21 bases. The CDR3 is 15 amino acids.

The V and J genes are TRBV11-3 and TRBJ2-2; 10 bases align to TRBD2. The CDR3 covers 16 residues. The V gene end was trimmed by 1 base and the J gene end by 6 bases; junction bases not matched to a gene: 5. Germline V gene sequence: CDR1 SGHNT, CDR2 YENEEA. In nucleotides, the CDR3 is TGTGCCAGCAGCTTAGGGGCTAGCGGGAGTTCCGGGGAGCTGTTTTTT. Amino acids: CASSLGASGSSGELFF.

This sequence joins TRBV5-6 and TRBJ1-1; D gene uncertain. CDR1 is SGHDT and CDR2 is YYEEEE in the germline V gene. Trimming shortened V by 0 bases and J by 4 bases, and 13 bases separated the two germline ends. The CDR3 runs 15 residues. DNA for the CDR3: TGTGCCAGCAGCTTGGGAGGTGAGGGCTCCACTGAAGCTTTCTTT. It codes for CASSLGGEGSTEAFF.

The chain combines TRBV5-1 with TRBJ2-2, with 9 bases that match TRBD1. V gave up 4 bases and J gave up 3 bases; unmatched junction bases: 10. Germline values: CDR1 SGHRS, CDR2 YFSETQ. CDR3 length: 17 amino acids. CDR3: CASSMDLDRGDTGELFF. In DNA form, the CDR3 reads TGCGCCAGCAGCATGGACTTGGACAGGGGAGACACCGGGGAGCTGTTTTTT.